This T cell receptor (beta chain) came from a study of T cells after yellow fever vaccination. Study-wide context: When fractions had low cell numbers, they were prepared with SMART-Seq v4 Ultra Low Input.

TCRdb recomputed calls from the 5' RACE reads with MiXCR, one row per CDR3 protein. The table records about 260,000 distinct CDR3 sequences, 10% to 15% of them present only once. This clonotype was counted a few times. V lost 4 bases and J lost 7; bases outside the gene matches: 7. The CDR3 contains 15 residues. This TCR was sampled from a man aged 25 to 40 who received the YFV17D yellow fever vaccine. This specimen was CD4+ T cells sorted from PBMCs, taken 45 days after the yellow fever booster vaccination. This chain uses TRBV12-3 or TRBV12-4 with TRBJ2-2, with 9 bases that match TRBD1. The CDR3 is CASSSGTGWIGELFF. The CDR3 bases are TGTGCCAGCAGTTCCGGGACAGGGTGGATCGGGGAGCTGTTTTTT.